The sequence of this TCR beta chain was determined in a study of cytotoxic CD8 clonotypes in ibrutinib-treated CLL. Study-level results: Public clonotypes were rare and shrank or held steady on treatment.

Frozen-stored PBMCs produced roughly 2 micrograms of genomic DNA for TCR beta libraries. Libraries were prepared by immunoSEQ multiplex PCR; TCRdb keeps only in-frame clonotypes and omits some of them. This sample has about 150,000 clones; around three quarters occur once, and the top ten carry around 13%. Note on this clone: What it binds is unknown.

Unmatched junction bases numbered 6, after V lost 4 bases and J lost 3 bases. This CDR3 comprises 14 residues. Germline CDR1 reads SGHVS; CDR2 reads FNYEAQ. The rearrangement links TRBV7-6 to TRBJ2-7, with 7 bases lining up with TRBD1. Sample: PBMCs, taken after 12 months of ibrutinib treatment. The source is a human donor with chronic lymphocytic leukemia. The CDR3 DNA reads as TGTGCCAGCAGCTCAGACAGGGTAGGCTACGAGCAGTACTTC. Translation: CASSSDRVGYEQYF.